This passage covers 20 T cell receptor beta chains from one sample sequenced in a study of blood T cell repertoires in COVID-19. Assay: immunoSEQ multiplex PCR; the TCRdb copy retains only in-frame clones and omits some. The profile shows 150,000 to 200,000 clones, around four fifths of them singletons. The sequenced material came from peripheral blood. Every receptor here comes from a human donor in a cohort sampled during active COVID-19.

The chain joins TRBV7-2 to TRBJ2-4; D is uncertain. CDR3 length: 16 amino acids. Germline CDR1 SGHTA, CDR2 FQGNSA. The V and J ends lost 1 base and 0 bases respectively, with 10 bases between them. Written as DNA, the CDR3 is TGTGCCAGCAGCTTAGGATCTAGACTAGCCAAAAACATTCAGTACTTC. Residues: CASSLGSRLAKNIQYF.

This chain's CDR3 is CASSIGGTGGGTEQFF. Here the CDR3 DNA reads TGTGCCAGTAGTATAGGTGGGACAGGGGGAGGGACTGAGCAGTTCTTC. V and J are TRBV19 and TRBJ2-1; 11 bases are shared with TRBD1. Germline CDR1 reads LNHDA; CDR2 reads SQIVND (reference sequence). This CDR3 is built from 16 residues. Trimming took 1 base from V and 9 from J; bases not matched to a gene: 8.

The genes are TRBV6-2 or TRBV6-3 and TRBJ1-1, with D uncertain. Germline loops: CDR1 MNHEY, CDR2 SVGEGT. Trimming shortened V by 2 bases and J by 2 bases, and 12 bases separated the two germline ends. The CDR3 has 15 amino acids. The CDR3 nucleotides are TGTGCCAGCAGTTACGGTCCGGTCTCCAACACTGAAGCTTTCTTT. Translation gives CASSYGPVSNTEAFF.

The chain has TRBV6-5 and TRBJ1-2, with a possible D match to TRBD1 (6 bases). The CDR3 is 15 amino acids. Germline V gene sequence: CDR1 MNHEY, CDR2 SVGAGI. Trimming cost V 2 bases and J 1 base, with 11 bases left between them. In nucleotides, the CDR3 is TGTGCCAGCAGTTACCGTGGGGGCGATAACTATGGCTACACCTTC. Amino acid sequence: CASSYRGGDNYGYTF.

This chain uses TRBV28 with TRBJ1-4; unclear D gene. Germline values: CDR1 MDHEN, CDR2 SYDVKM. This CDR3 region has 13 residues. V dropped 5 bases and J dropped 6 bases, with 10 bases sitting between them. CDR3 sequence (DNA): TGTGCCAGCAGTCATCCCTCGGATGAAAAACTGTTTTTT. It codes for CASSHPSDEKLFF.

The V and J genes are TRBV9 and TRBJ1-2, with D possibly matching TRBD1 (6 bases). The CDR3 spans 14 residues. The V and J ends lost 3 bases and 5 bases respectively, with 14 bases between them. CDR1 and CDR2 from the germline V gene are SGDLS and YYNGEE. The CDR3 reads CASSAQTGFYGYTF. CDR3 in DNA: TGTGCCAGCAGCGCTCAAACAGGGTTTTATGGCTACACCTTC.

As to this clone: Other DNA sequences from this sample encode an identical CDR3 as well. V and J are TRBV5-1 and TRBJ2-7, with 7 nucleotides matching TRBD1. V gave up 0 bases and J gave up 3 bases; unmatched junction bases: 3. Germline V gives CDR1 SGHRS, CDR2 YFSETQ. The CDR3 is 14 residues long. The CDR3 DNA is TGCGCCAGCAGCTTGGGACAGGGCCGCTACGAGCAGTACTTC. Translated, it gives CASSLGQGRYEQYF.

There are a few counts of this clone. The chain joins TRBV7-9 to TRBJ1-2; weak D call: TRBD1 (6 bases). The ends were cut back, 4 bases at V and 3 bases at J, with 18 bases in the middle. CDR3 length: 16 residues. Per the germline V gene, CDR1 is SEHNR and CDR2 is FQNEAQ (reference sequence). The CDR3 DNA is TGTGCCAGCAGCTCGGTTGGACAGTTTGTGCACTATGGCTACACCTTC. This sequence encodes CASSSVGQFVHYGYTF.

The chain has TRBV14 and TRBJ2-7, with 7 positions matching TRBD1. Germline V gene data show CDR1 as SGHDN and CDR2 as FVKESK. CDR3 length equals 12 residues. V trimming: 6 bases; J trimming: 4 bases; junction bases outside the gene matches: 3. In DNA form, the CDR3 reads TGTGCCAGCAGTTGGGACAGATACGAGCAGTACTTC. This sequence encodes CASSWDRYEQYF.

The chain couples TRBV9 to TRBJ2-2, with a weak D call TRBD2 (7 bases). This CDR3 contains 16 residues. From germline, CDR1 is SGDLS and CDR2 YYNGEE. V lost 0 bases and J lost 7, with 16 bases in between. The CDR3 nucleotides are TGTGCCAGCAGCGTAGTGGCGGGGGCACCCTTCGGGGAGCTGTTTTTT. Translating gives CASSVVAGAPFGELFF.

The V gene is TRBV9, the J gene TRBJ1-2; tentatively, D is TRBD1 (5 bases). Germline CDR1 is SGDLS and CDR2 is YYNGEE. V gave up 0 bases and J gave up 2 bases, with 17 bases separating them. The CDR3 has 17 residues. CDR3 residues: CASSVEWAGRDNYGYTF. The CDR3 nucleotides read TGTGCCAGCAGCGTAGAATGGGCAGGGCGGGACAACTATGGCTACACCTTC.

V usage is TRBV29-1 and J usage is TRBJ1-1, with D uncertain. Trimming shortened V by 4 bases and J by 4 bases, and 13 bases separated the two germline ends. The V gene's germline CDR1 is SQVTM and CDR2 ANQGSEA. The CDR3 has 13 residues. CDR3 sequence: CSVAQIRGTEAFF. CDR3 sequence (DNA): TGCAGCGTTGCCCAAATACGGGGCACTGAAGCTTTCTTT. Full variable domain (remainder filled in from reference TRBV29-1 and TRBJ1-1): SAVISQKPSRDICQRGTSLTIQCQVDSQVTMMFWYRQQPGQSLTLIATANQGSEATYESGFVIDKFPISRPNLTFSTLTVSNMSPEDSSIYLCSVAQIRGTEAFFGQGTRLTVV.

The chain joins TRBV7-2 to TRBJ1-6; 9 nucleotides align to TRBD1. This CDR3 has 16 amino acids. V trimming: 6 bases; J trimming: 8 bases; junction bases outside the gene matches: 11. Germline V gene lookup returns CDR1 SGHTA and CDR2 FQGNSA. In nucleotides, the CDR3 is TGTGCCAGCAGAGTAGAATCCGGGACAGGGTATTCACCCCTCCACTTT. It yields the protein CASRVESGTGYSPLHF.

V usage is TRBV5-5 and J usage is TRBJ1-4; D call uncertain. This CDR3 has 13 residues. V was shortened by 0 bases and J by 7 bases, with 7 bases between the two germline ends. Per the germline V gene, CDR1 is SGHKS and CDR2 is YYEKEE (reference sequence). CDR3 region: CASSLVPSEKLFF. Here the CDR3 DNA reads TGTGCCAGCAGCTTGGTCCCGTCTGAAAAACTGTTTTTT.

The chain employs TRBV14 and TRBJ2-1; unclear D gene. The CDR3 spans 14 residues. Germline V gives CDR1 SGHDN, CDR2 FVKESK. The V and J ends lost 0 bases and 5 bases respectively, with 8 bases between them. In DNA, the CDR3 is TGTGCCAGCAGCCAAGAATTCCCCAACAATGAGCAGTTCTTC. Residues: CASSQEFPNNEQFF.

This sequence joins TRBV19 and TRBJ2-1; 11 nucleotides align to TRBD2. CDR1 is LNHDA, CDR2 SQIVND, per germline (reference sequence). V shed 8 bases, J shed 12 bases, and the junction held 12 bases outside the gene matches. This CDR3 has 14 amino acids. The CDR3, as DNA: TGTGCCAGTCGAGGGACTAGCGGACGAGCAGGGCAGTTCTTC. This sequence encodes CASRGTSGRAGQFF.

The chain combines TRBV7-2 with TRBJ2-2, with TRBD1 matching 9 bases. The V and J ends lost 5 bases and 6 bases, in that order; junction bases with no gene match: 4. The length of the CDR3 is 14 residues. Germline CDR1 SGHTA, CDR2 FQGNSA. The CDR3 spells CASSQGTGSGELFF. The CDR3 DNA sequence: TGTGCCAGCAGCCAGGGGACAGGGTCCGGGGAGCTGTTTTTT.

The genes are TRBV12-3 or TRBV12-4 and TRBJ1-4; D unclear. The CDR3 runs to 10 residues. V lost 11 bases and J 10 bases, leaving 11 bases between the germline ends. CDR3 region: CACGEGKLFF. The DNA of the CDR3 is TGTGCCTGCGGGGAGGGAAAACTGTTTTTT.

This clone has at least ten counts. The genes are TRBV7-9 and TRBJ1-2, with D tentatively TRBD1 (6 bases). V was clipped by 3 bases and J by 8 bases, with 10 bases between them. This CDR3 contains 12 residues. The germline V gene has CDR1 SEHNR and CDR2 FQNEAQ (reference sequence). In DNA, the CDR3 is TGTGCCAGCAGCTTGGACAGTAGGGGCTACACCTTC. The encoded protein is CASSLDSRGYTF.

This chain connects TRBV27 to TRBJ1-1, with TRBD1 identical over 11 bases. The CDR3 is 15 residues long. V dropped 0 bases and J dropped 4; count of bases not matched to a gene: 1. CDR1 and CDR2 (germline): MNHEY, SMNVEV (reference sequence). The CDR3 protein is CASSLSDRGPTEAFF. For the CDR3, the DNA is TGTGCCAGCAGTTTATCGGACAGGGGGCCCACTGAAGCTTTCTTT.